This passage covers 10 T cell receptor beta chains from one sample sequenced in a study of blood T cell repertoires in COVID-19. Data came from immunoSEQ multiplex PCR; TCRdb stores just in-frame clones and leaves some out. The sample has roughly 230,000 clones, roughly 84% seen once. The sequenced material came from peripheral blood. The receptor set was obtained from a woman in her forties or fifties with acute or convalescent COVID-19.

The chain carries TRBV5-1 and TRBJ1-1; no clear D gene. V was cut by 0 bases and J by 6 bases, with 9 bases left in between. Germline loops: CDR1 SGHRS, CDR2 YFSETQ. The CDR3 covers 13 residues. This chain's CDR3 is CASSLAGVAEAFF. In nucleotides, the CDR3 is TGCGCCAGCAGCTTGGCCGGAGTAGCTGAAGCTTTCTTT.

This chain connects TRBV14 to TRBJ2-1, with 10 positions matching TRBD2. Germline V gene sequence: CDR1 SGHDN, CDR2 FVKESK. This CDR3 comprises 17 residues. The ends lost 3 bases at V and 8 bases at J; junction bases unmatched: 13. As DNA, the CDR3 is TGTGCCAGCAGCCAGAGGGTTACTAGCGGGGTTGACGATGAGCAGTTCTTC. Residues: CASSQRVTSGVDDEQFF.

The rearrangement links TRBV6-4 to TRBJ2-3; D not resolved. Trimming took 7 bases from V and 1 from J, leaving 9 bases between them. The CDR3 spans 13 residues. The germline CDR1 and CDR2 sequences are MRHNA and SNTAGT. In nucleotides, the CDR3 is TGTGCCAGCACCCAGGTTGGCACAGATACGCAGTATTTT. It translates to CASTQVGTDTQYF.

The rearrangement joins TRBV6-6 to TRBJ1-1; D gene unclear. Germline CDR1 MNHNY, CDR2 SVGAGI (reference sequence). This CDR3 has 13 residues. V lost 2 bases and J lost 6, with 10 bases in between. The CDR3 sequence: CASSYQEGAEAFF. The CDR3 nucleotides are TGTGCCAGCAGTTACCAAGAAGGAGCTGAAGCTTTCTTT.

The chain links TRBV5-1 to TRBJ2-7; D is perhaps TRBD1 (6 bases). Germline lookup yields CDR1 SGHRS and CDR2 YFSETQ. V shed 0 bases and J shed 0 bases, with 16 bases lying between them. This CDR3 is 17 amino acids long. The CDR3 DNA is TGCGCCAGCAGCTTGGGGCCCAGGGGTGCCACCTCCTACGAGCAGTACTTC. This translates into CASSLGPRGATSYEQYF. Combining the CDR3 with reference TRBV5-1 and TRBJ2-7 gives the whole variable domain KAGVTQTPRYLIKTRGQQVTLSCSPISGHRSVSWYQQTPGQGLQFLFEYFSETQRNKGNFPGRFSGRQFSNSRSEMNVSTLELGDSALYLCASSLGPRGATSYEQYFGPGTRLTVT.

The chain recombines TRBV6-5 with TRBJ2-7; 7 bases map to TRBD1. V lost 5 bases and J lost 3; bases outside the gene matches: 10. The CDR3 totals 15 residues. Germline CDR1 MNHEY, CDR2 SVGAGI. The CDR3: CASSPRDSPYYEQYF. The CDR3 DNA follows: TGTGCCAGCAGTCCCCGGGACAGCCCTTACTACGAGCAGTACTTC.

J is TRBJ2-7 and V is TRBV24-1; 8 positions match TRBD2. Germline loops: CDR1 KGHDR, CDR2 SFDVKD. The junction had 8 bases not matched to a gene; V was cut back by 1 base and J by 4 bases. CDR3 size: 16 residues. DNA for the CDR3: TGTGCCACCAGTGATTTAGCGGGAGTGTATCAGTACGAGCAGTACTTC. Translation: CATSDLAGVYQYEQYF.

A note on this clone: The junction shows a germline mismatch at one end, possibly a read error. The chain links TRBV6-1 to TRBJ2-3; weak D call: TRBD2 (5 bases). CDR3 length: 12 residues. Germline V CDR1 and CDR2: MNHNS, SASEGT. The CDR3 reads CASSEGLGSYAF. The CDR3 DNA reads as TGTGCCAGCAGTGAAGGGCTAGGGAGCTACGCATTT.

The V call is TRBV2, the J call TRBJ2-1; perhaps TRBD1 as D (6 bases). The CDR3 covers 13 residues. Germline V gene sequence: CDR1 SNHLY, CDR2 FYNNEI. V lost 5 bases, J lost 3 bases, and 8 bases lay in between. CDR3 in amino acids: CASSRTVYNEQFF. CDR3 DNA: TGTGCCAGCAGTAGGACAGTCTACAATGAGCAGTTCTTC. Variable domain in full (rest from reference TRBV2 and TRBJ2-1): EPEVTQTPSHQVTQMGQEVILRCVPISNHLYFYWYRQILGQKVEFLVSFYNNEISEKSEIFDDQFSVERPDGSNFTLKIRSTKLEDSAMYFCASSRTVYNEQFFGPGTRLTVL.

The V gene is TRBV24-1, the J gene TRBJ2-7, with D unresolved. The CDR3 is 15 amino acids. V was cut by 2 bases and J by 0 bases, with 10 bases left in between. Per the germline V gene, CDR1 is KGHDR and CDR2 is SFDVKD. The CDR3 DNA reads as TGTGCCACCAGTGATTCGGCGAGGAGCTCCTACGAGCAGTACTTC. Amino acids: CATSDSARSSYEQYF.